This T cell receptor beta chain was captured in a study of T cells after yellow fever vaccination. Study information: Fractions of low cell number were prepared using SMART-Seq v4 Ultra Low Input. Study findings and constraints: Post-booster repertoires contained most primary-vaccination clones again (approximately 97% CD4, around 89% CD8). High-abundance clonotypes from the bulk population could contaminate FACS-sorted repertoires.

Production of TCR cDNA was by 5'RACE template switching, which also added a universal primer site and UMIs. TCRdb re-called the 5' RACE reads through MiXCR, storing one row per CDR3 protein. The data hold 110,000 to 150,000 distinct CDR3 sequences, with roughly 6.7% observed a single time. Deletions cut 0 bases from V and 12 bases from J, with 6 bases between. The CDR3 runs 12 residues. The germline gives CDR1 ENHRY, CDR2 SYGVKD. This clonotype was counted ten times or more. The antigen is not known. This sample comprised CD4+ T cells sorted from PBMCs, obtained 10 days after the yellow fever booster vaccination. The chain couples TRBV10-3 to TRBJ1-6; D gene unclear. This TCR came from a man younger than 40 who received the YFV17D yellow fever vaccine. Written as DNA, the CDR3 is TGTGCCATCAGTGAGTCGACTAGACCCCTCCACTTT. Translation gives CAISESTRPLHF.